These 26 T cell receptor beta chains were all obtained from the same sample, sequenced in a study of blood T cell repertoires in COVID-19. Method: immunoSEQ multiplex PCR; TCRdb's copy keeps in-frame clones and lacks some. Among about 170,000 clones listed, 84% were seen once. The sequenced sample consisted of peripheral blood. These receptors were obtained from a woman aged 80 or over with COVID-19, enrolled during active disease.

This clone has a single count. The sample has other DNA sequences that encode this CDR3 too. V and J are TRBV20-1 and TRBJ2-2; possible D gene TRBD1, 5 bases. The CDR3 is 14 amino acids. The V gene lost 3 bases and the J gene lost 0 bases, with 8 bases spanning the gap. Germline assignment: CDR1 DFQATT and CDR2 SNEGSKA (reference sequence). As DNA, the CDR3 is TGCAGTGCTAGTAGGGGATCGAACACCGGGGAGCTGTTTTTT. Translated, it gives CSASRGSNTGELFF.

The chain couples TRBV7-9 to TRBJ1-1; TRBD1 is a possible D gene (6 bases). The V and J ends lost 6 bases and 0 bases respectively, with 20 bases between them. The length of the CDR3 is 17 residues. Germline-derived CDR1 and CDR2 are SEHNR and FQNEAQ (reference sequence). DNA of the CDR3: TGTGCCAGCAGAATGGGACATTCCCCTTTAATGAACACTGAAGCTTTCTTT. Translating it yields CASRMGHSPLMNTEAFF.

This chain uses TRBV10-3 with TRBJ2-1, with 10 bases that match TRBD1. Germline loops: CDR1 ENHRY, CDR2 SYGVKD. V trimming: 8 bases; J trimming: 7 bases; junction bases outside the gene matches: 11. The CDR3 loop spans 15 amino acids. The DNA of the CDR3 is TGTGCCATCGGAGCAATGGGACAGGGGTGGAATGAGCAGTTCTTC. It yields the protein CAIGAMGQGWNEQFF.

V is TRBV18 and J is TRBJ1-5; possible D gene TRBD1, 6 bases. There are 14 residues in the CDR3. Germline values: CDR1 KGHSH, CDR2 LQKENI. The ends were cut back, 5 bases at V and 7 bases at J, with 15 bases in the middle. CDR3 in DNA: TGTGCCAGCTCAACACAGGGAGGTGAGCAGCCCCAGCATTTT. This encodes CASSTQGGEQPQHF.

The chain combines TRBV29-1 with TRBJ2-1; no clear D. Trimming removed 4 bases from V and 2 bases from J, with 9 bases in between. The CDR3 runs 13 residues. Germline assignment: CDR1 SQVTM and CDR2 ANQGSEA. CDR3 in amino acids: CSVGSSAYNEQFF. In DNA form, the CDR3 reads TGCAGCGTTGGGTCGTCGGCCTACAATGAGCAGTTCTTC.

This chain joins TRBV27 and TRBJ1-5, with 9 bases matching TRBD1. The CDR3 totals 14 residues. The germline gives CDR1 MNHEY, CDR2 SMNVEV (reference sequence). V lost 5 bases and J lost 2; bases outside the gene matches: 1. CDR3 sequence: CASSRTGGNQPQHF. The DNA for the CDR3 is TGTGCCAGCAGTCGGACAGGGGGCAATCAGCCCCAGCATTTT.

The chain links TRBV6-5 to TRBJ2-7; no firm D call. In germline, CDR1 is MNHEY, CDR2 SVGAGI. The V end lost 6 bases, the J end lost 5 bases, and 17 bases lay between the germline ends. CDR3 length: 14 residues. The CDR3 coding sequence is TGTGCCAGCAGATCACTACAAGCTCTGGACGAGCAGTACTTC. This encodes CASRSLQALDEQYF.

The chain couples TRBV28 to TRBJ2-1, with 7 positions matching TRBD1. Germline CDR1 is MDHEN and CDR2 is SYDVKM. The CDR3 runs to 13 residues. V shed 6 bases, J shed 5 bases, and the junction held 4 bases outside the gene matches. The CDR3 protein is CASRVTGDNEQFF. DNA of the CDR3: TGTGCCAGCAGGGTAACAGGGGACAATGAGCAGTTCTTC.

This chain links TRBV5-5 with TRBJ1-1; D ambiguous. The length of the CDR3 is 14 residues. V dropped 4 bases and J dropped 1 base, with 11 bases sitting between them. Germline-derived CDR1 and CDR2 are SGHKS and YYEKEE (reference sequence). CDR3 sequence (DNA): TGTGCCAGCAGCATAAAACGGGGGAACACTGAAGCTTTCTTT. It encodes CASSIKRGNTEAFF.

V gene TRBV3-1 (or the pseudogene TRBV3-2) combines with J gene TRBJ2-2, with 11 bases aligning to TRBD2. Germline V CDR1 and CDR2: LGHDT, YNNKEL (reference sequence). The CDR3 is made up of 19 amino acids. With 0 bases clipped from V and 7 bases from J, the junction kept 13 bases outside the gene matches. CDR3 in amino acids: CASSQDLASGRIYGGELFF. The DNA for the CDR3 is TGTGCCAGCAGCCAAGATTTGGCTAGCGGGAGGATATATGGCGGGGAGCTGTTTTTT.

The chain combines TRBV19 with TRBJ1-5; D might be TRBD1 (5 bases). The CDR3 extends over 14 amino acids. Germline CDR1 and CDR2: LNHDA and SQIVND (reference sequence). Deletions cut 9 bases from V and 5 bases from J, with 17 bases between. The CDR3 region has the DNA TGTGCCAGCTCTGTTAGGGGAGGGGATCAGCCCCAGCATTTT. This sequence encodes CASSVRGGDQPQHF.

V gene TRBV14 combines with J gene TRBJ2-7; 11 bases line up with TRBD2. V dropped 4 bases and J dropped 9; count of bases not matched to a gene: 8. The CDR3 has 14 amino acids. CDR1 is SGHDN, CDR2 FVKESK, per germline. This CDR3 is CASSPGLAAGLQYF. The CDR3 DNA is TGTGCCAGCAGCCCGGGACTAGCGGCAGGGTTGCAGTACTTC.

CDR3 coding DNA: TGCAGCGTTTGGATAGCGGGAGTTCATTACGAGCAGTACTTC. Its protein is CSVWIAGVHYEQYF. This chain connects TRBV29-1 to TRBJ2-7, with 9 bases identical to TRBD2. J was trimmed by 4 bases and V by 5 bases; bases with no gene match: 9. CDR1 SQVTM and CDR2 ANQGSEA come from the germline V gene. This CDR3 is 14 amino acids long.

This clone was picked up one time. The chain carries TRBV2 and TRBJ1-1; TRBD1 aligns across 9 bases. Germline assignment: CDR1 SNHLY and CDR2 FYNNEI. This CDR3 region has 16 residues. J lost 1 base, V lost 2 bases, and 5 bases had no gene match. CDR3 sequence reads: CASSERTGVGNTEAFF. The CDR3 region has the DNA TGTGCCAGCAGTGAAAGGACAGGGGTGGGGAACACTGAAGCTTTCTTT.

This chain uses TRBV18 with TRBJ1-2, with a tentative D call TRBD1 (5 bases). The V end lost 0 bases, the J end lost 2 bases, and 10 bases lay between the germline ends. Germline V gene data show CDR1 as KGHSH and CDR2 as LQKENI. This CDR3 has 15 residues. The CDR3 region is CASSPPEAGNYGYTF. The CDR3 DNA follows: TGTGCCAGCTCACCACCCGAAGCAGGGAACTATGGCTACACCTTC.

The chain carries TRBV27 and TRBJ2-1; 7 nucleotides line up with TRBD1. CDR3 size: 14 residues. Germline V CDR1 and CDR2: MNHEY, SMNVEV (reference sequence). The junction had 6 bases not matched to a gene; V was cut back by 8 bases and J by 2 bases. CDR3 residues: CASSRGGPYNEQFF. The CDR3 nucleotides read TGTGCCAGCTCGAGAGGGGGCCCCTACAATGAGCAGTTCTTC.

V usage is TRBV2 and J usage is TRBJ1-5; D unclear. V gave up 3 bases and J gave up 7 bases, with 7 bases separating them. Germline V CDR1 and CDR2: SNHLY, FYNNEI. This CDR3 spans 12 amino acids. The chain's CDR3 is CASSDGPQPQHF. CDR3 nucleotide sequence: TGTGCCAGCAGTGATGGGCCCCAGCCCCAGCATTTT.

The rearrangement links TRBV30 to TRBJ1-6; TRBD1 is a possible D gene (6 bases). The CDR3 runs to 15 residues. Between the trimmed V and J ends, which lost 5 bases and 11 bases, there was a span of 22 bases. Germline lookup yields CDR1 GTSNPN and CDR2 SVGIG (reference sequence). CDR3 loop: CAWRYREWTRAPLHF. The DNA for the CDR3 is TGTGCCTGGCGGTACAGGGAGTGGACGAGGGCACCCCTCCACTTT.

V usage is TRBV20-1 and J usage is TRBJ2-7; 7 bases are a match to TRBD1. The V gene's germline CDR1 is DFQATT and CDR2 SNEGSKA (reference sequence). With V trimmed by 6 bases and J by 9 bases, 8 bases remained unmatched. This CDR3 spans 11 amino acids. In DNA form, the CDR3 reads TGCAGTGCATTCCGGGACAGCAGGCAGTACTTC. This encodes CSAFRDSRQYF.

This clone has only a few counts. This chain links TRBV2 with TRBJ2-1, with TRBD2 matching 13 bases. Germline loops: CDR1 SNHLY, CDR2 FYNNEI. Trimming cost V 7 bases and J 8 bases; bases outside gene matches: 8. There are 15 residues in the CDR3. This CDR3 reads CASMRTSGSVHEQFF. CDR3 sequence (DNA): TGTGCCAGCATGCGGACTAGCGGGAGTGTACATGAGCAGTTCTTC.

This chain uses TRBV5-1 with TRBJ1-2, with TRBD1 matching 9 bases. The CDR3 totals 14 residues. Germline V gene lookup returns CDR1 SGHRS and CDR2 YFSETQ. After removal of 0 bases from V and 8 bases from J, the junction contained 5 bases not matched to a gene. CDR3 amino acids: CASSLADRGGGYTF. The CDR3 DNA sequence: TGCGCCAGCAGCTTGGCCGACAGGGGGGGCGGCTACACCTTC.

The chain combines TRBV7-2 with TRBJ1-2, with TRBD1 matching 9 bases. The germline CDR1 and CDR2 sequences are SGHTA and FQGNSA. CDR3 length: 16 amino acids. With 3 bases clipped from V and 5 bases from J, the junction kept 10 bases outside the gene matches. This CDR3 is CASSLEPGQGAYGYTF. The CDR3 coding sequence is TGTGCCAGCAGCTTGGAACCGGGACAGGGCGCATATGGCTACACCTTC.

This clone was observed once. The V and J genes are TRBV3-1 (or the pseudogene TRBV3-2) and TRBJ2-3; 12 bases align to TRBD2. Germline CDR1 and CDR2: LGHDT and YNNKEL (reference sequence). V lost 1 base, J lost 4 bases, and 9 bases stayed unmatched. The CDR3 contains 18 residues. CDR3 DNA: TGTGCCAGCAGCCAAGCTTTCGGACTAGCGGGACTGTCAGATACGCAGTATTTT. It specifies CASSQAFGLAGLSDTQYF.

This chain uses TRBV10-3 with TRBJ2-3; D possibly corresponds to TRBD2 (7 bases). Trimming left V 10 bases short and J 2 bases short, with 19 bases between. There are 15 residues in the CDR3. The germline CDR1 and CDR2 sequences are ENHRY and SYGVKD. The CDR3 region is CATLAAGAPTDTQYF. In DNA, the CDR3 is TGTGCCACCCTCGCTGCGGGGGCCCCCACAGATACGCAGTATTTT.

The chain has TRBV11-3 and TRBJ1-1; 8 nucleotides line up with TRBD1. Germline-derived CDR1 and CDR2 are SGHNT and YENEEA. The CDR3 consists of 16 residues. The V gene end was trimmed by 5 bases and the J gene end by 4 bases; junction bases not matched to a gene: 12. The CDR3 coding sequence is TGTGCCAGCAGCAAAGGACAGGGTGTGGCCTTCACTGAAGCTTTCTTT. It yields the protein CASSKGQGVAFTEAFF.

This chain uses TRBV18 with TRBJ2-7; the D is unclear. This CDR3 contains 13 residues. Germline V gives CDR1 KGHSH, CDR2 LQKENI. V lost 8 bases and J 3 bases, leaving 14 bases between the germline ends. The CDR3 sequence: CASVGALGYEQYF. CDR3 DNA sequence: TGTGCCAGCGTGGGCGCTCTTGGCTACGAGCAGTACTTC.